A selection of T cell receptor beta chains follows, all from one sample in a study of blood T cell repertoires in COVID-19. The protocol was immunoSEQ multiplex PCR, while the TCRdb copy is restricted to in-frame clones and leaves out a portion. The table lists tens of thousands of clones, 90% of them singletons. The source material was peripheral blood. These receptors all come from a man in his 70s with acute or convalescent COVID-19. CDR3s leave out the opening cysteine and the closing phenylalanine or tryptophan. For some rows the clone size is stated as once, few or many, or as a class when expanded; others skip it.

j_gene,v_gene,abundance,CDR3aa
TRBJ2-7,TRBV20-1,-,SASRGAASYEQY
TRBJ1-3,TRBV28,-,ASSQPQGYTIY
TRBJ1-3,TRBV19,-,ASRDLGGSGNTIY
TRBJ1-2,TRBV6-6,-,ASGQGNYGYT
TRBJ2-3,TRBV19,-,ASSIEGQPYTDTQY
TRBJ2-7,TRBV3-1/TRBV3-2,-,ASSLRPGQTYEQY
TRBJ2-1,TRBV18,once,ASSPTRSLEQF
TRBJ1-6,TRBV5-1,-,ASSWIGTGDNSPLH
TRBJ1-2,TRBV28,once,ASSLSLTAFGTEASYGYT
TRBJ2-7,TRBV9,-,ASSVTGGDYEQY
TRBJ2-7,TRBV2,-,ASKAGGGYEQY
TRBJ1-2,TRBV7-2,-,ASSLPPGTGESYT
TRBJ2-1,TRBV6-6,once,ASSLGTSGYNEQF
TRBJ2-5,TRBV2,-,ASTLAGVAETQY
TRBJ2-3,TRBV6-6,-,ASNRGQGSPDTQY
TRBJ2-7,TRBV24-1,-,ATRADNSYEQY
TRBJ2-3,TRBV4-1,-,ASSQDPGGTRTDTQY
TRBJ2-2,TRBV24-1,few,ATSDTGANTGELF
TRBJ2-1,TRBV6-7,once,ASSSPTGIDNEQF
TRBJ1-4,TRBV5-4,-,ASSAGQVSVNEKLF
TRBJ2-3,TRBV18,-,ASSTPNTDTQY
TRBJ1-1,TRBV7-8,-,ASSFFPSTGDTEAF
TRBJ1-5,TRBV18,-,ASSPQGGSNQPQH
TRBJ2-7,TRBV19,-,ASSIPGGRYEQY
TRBJ1-2,TRBV18,-,ASSPWGQGYGYT
TRBJ2-1,TRBV18,-,ASSPPGLELEQF
TRBJ2-1,TRBV9,-,ASSVGQSKIEQF